One and the same sample provided the 19 T cell receptor beta chains below, sequenced in a study of kidney transplant recipient with SARS-CoV-2 infection. TCRdb used MiXCR to reprocess the reads, holding one entry per CDR3 protein. The sample includes 250,000 or so distinct CDR3 sequences, under 35% of them seen just once. The sequencing used a blood sample, collected at baseline and on roughly day 110 from a kidney transplant recipient. All receptors come from a male patient between 25 and 39 years old who had COVID-19 and was a kidney transplant recipient. Some T cells could come from the graft donor.

This clonotype was seen repeatedly, ten times or more. The chain is built from TRBV10-3 and TRBJ2-5; no clear D gene. Germline lookup yields CDR1 ENHRY and CDR2 SYGVKD. The germline V and J ends were trimmed by 4 bases and 4 bases, with 10 bases remaining between them. The CDR3 spans 13 residues. The CDR3 region is CAISAYVGETQYF. DNA of the CDR3: TGTGCCATCAGTGCCTATGTAGGAGAGACCCAGTACTTC.

In this sample, this clonotype turned up many times. The chain carries TRBV12-3 or TRBV12-4 and TRBJ2-1, with 14 positions matching TRBD2. J gave up 8 bases and V 3 bases, and 3 bases lay outside the gene matches. The CDR3 length is 15 residues. The CDR3 DNA reads as TGTGCCAGCAGTTTGACTAGCGGGAGGGTTTATGAGCAGTTCTTC. This gives the protein CASSLTSGRVYEQFF.

For this clonotype: This may arise from a read error, as a much more abundant clone is one base away. V and J are TRBV2 and TRBJ2-1; TRBD2 might be the D (6 bases). CDR1 and CDR2 (germline): SNHLY, FYNNEI. The CDR3 consists of 15 residues. The DNA of the CDR3 is TGTGCCAGCAAAAGTGGGGCGGGGATCTACAATGAGCAGCTCTTC. This codes for CASKSGAGIYNEQLF.

As concerns this clonotype: Being one base from a much bigger clone, this may be a read error. This chain uses TRBV28 with TRBJ2-7, with D tentatively TRBD1 (5 bases). Germline V gene data show CDR1 as MDHEN and CDR2 as SYDVKM. The V end was cut by 2 bases, the J end by 4 bases, with 12 bases between. CDR3 length: 14 amino acids. CDR3 sequence: CASSLNRLDYEQYF. The CDR3 DNA is TGTGCCAGCAGTTTAAACAGGCTGGATTACGAGCAGTACTTC.

As for this clonotype: The likely explanation is a read error, given a far larger clone one base away. The chain carries TRBV5-4 and TRBJ2-7; 10 nucleotides agree with TRBD2. V gave up 0 bases and J gave up 2 bases; unmatched junction bases: 2. Germline CDR1 SGHNT, CDR2 YYREEE (reference sequence). The CDR3 sequence is 15 residues long. In nucleotides, the CDR3 is TGTGCCAGCAGCTTGGTACTAGCGGGAACCTACGAGCAGTACTTC. This translates into CASSLVLAGTYEQYF.

This clonotype was seen many times. V usage is TRBV10-2 and J usage is TRBJ1-2; D is unclear. This CDR3 comprises 17 residues. Germline V lookup: CDR1 WSHSY, CDR2 SAAADI. V was shortened by 5 bases and J by 4 bases, with 23 bases between the two germline ends. CDR3: CASSCDYTSRKTYGYTF. CDR3 sequence (DNA): TGCGCCAGCAGTTGTGATTACACTTCTAGAAAGACCTATGGCTACACCTTC.

The sample holds many counts of this clonotype. This chain joins TRBV5-4 and TRBJ2-7; a possible D gene is TRBD2 (6 bases). The germline V gene encodes CDR1 SGHNT and CDR2 YYREEE (reference sequence). The CDR3 has 14 residues. Trimming shortened V by 2 bases and J by 0 bases, and 9 bases separated the two germline ends. The CDR3 reads CASSFERASYEQYF. The CDR3 DNA is TGTGCCAGCAGCTTCGAGCGGGCCTCCTACGAGCAGTACTTC.

This clonotype was seen many times. The gene calls are TRBV7-3 and TRBJ2-2; D gene unclear. CDR1 and CDR2 (germline): SGHTA, FQGTGA. Trimming took off 1 base at V and 1 base at J, with 7 bases between the two ends. The CDR3 is 15 amino acids. The DNA for the CDR3 is TGTGCCAGCAGCTTAATTTCGGGGAACACCGGGGAGCTGTTTTTT. It codes for CASSLISGNTGELFF.

This clonotype was seen a handful of times. A much bigger clone sits one base away, suggesting this may be a read error. The chain has TRBV3-1 and TRBJ2-2; no clear D. The CDR3 extends over 18 amino acids. The V and J ends lost 5 bases and 5 bases respectively, with 24 bases between them. Per germline, CDR1 LGHDT and CDR2 YNNKEL (reference sequence). CDR3 sequence reads: CASSKRNPISGLTGELFF. The CDR3 DNA reads TGTGCCAGCAGCAAACGTAATCCCATTTCAGGCTTGACCGGGGAGCTGTTTTTT.

This clonotype was detected ten times or more. CDR3 DNA: TGTGCCAGCAGCTCGGACAGGGACAATGAGCAGTTCTTC. Its translation: CASSSDRDNEQFF. This chain joins TRBV7-3 and TRBJ2-1; 8 bases agree with TRBD1. The CDR3 is 13 residues long. CDR1 is SGHTA and CDR2 is FQGTGA in the germline V gene. J lost 5 bases, V lost 4 bases, and 1 base had no gene match.

Many counts were recorded for this clonotype. This chain links TRBV6-6 with TRBJ2-5; D unresolved. Germline V gives CDR1 MNHNY, CDR2 SVGAGI (reference sequence). V lost 8 bases to trimming and J lost 2 bases, with 15 bases between them. The CDR3 consists of 14 residues. The CDR3: CASRSSSVQETQYF. CDR3 nucleotide sequence: TGTGCCAGCCGGAGCAGCAGCGTGCAAGAGACCCAGTACTTC.

Ten or more counts support this clonotype. The J gene is TRBJ2-2, the V gene TRBV11-3, with a weak D call TRBD2 (5 bases). Germline CDR1 and CDR2: SGHNT and YENEEA. Deletions cut 6 bases from V and 5 bases from J, with 10 bases between. The CDR3 spans 13 residues. The CDR3 loop is CASSLAYTGELFF. CDR3 nucleotides: TGTGCCAGCAGTCTAGCATATACCGGGGAGCTGTTTTTT.

This clonotype showed up just a few times. This rearrangement joins TRBV14 to TRBJ2-3; 13 bases line up with TRBD2. V was clipped by 5 bases and J by 8 bases; unmatched bases: 4. The germline V gene encodes CDR1 SGHDN and CDR2 FVKESK. The CDR3 extends over 14 amino acids. This chain's CDR3 is CASSNGLAGVTQYF. CDR3 bases: TGTGCCAGCAGCAATGGACTAGCGGGAGTTACGCAGTATTTT.

The table lists this clonotype with many counts. The rearrangement joins TRBV7-8 to TRBJ2-7; 9 bases are a match to TRBD2. The germline V gene has CDR1 SGHVS and CDR2 FQNEAQ. There are 14 residues in the CDR3. Trimming at V came to 3 bases and at J to 2 bases, leaving 2 bases not matched to a gene. CDR3 DNA: TGTGCCAGCAGCTTTCGCGGGGGGGCCTACGAGCAGTACTTC. This translates into CASSFRGGAYEQYF. The complete variable domain, with remaining parts taken from reference TRBV7-8 and TRBJ2-7, reads GAGVSQSPRYKVAKRGQDVALRCDPISGHVSLFWYQQALGQGPEFLTYFQNEAQLDKSGLPSDRFFAERPEGSVSTLKIQRTQQEDSAVYLCASSFRGGAYEQYFGPGTRLTVT.

In its sample, this clonotype was seen many times. This chain connects TRBV28 to TRBJ2-7; either TRBD1 or TRBD2 may supply D (5 bases each). The V and J ends lost 7 bases and 2 bases respectively, with 12 bases between them. The CDR3 runs 13 residues. Germline CDR1 is MDHEN and CDR2 is SYDVKM. CDR3: CASTRGDPYEQYF. For the CDR3, the DNA is TGTGCCAGCACAAGAGGGGACCCCTACGAGCAGTACTTC.

This clonotype was counted at least ten times. The chain couples TRBV24-1 to TRBJ1-2; D ambiguous. The CDR3 is 17 residues long. Germline loops: CDR1 KGHDR, CDR2 SFDVKD. V was pared by 6 bases and J by 4 bases, with 23 bases between. The DNA for the CDR3 is TGTGCCACCAGTCCGGCACATAGTACCAGAAAGACCTATGGCTACACCTTC. Its translation: CATSPAHSTRKTYGYTF.

This sequence joins TRBV20-1 and TRBJ1-2, with D unclear. Germline V lookup: CDR1 DFQATT, CDR2 SNEGSKA (reference sequence). V was clipped by 3 bases and J by 5 bases, with 16 bases between them. CDR3 length: 14 amino acids. Written as DNA, the CDR3 is TGCAGTGCTAGCGGTTCAGTGATCAGTTATGGCTACACCTTC. Translating gives CSASGSVISYGYTF.

This clonotype was recorded many times. The gene calls are TRBV9 and TRBJ2-7, with D unclear. CDR3 size: 15 residues. V was trimmed by 0 bases and J by 2 bases, leaving 12 bases between them. CDR1 is SGDLS and CDR2 is YYNGEE in the germline V gene. The CDR3 DNA reads as TGTGCCAGCAGCGTAGGACCAGCCCTTCCCTACGAGCAGTACTTC. It encodes CASSVGPALPYEQYF.

This clonotype was counted between two and nine times. The chain is built from TRBV10-1 and TRBJ2-3, with TRBD2 identical over 7 bases. This CDR3 has 14 amino acids. Germline V gene sequence: CDR1 WNHNN, CDR2 SYGVQD (reference sequence). V lost 9 bases, J lost 1 base, and 7 bases stayed unmatched. The CDR3 sequence is CASSSGEGTDTQYF. The CDR3 nucleotides are TGCGCCAGTTCTAGCGGAGAAGGCACAGATACGCAGTATTTT.